This is a list of T cell receptor beta chains from one sample in a study of a mutant IDH1 vaccine in newly diagnosed glioma. Sequencing was performed with immunoSEQ multiplex PCR; in TCRdb, only in-frame clones are kept and a portion is missing. Altogether about 120,000 clones are present, about 80% being singletons, with the ten largest covering around 5.5%. Antigen specificity for these receptors is unknown. Sequencing was performed on PBMCs, taken from a glioma patient whose treatment included an IDH1 peptide vaccine. The receptors come from a middle-aged man with glioma. Both conserved end residues are part of each CDR3. Each record gives: clone size, V gene, D gene, J gene, CDR3 DNA, CDR3 protein. D genes are given only for firm matches. Size tells how often a clone was seen (once, few, many) or the class of an expanded clone, and some rows leave it out.

abundance: .
v_gene: TRBV5-4
d_gene: TRBD1
j_gene: TRBJ2-2
CDR3nt: TGTGCCAGCAGTCATGACAGGGCCCAGCTGTTTTTT
CDR3aa: CASSHDRAQLFF

abundance: .
v_gene: TRBV6-1
d_gene: .
j_gene: TRBJ1-4
CDR3nt: TGTGCCAGCAGTGAAGGAGGAGGGCCATTGAGTTCTCTGTTTTTT
CDR3aa: CASSEGGGPLSSLFF

abundance: few
v_gene: TRBV7-3
d_gene: .
j_gene: TRBJ1-1
CDR3nt: TGTGCCAGCATGGACAGAGCGAACACTGAAGCTTTCTTT
CDR3aa: CASMDRANTEAFF

abundance: .
v_gene: TRBV6-4
d_gene: TRBD1
j_gene: TRBJ1-1
CDR3nt: TGTGCCAGCAAGACAGGGGGGTCGACTGAAGCTTTCTTT
CDR3aa: CASKTGGSTEAFF

abundance: once
v_gene: TRBV7-8
d_gene: TRBD2
j_gene: TRBJ2-1
CDR3nt: TGTGCCAGCAGCCTTCTAGCGGGGGGCTACAATGAGCAGTTCTTC
CDR3aa: CASSLLAGGYNEQFF

abundance: .
v_gene: TRBV4-3
d_gene: .
j_gene: TRBJ2-7
CDR3nt: TGCGCCAGCAGCCAAATCCTAGCAACGTACGAGCAGTACTTC
CDR3aa: CASSQILATYEQYF

abundance: .
v_gene: TRBV7-2
d_gene: TRBD1
j_gene: TRBJ1-2
CDR3nt: TGTGCCAGCAGCTCCTCGGGACAGGCTAACTATGGCTACACCTTC
CDR3aa: CASSSSGQANYGYTF

abundance: .
v_gene: TRBV7-3
d_gene: .
j_gene: TRBJ1-2
CDR3nt: TGTGCCAGCAGCTTATTCGCCGGGCTTGGTGACTACACCTTC
CDR3aa: CASSLFAGLGDYTF

abundance: few
v_gene: TRBV4-1
d_gene: .
j_gene: TRBJ1-2
CDR3nt: TGCGCCAGCAGCCAAGATGGTTGGGGCGGCTATGGCTACACCTTC
CDR3aa: CASSQDGWGGYGYTF

abundance: .
v_gene: TRBV4-2
d_gene: .
j_gene: TRBJ2-5
CDR3nt: TGTGCCAGCAGCCAAGTTCGGGAGACAGTCGAGACCCAGTACTTC
CDR3aa: CASSQVRETVETQYF

abundance: once
v_gene: TRBV4-2
d_gene: .
j_gene: TRBJ2-1
CDR3nt: TGTGCCAGCAGCCAAGTGGGGACGGTGGCCAATGAGCAGTTCTTC
CDR3aa: CASSQVGTVANEQFF

abundance: few
v_gene: TRBV9
d_gene: .
j_gene: TRBJ2-2
CDR3nt: TGTGCCAGCAGCGTAGCTAACCCCGGGGAGCTGTTTTTT
CDR3aa: CASSVANPGELFF

abundance: .
v_gene: TRBV11-2
d_gene: TRBD1
j_gene: TRBJ2-7
CDR3nt: TGTGCCAGCAGCCGGGACAGGGTGGCCGTCTACGAGCAGTACTTC
CDR3aa: CASSRDRVAVYEQYF

abundance: few
v_gene: TRBV15
d_gene: .
j_gene: TRBJ2-5
CDR3nt: TGTGCCACCAGCAGATCTTTTGGGGGCCAAGAGACCCAGTACTTC
CDR3aa: CATSRSFGGQETQYF

abundance: .
v_gene: TRBV5-6
d_gene: .
j_gene: TRBJ2-5
CDR3nt: TGTGCCAGCAGCTTGAGGGCCGGCCCAGAGACCCAGTACTTC
CDR3aa: CASSLRAGPETQYF

abundance: .
v_gene: TRBV25-1
d_gene: .
j_gene: TRBJ1-6
CDR3nt: TGTGCCAGCAGTGTCGACAGCGGTTCACCCCTCCACTTT
CDR3aa: CASSVDSGSPLHF

abundance: once
v_gene: TRBV10-2
d_gene: .
j_gene: TRBJ2-7
CDR3nt: TGCGCCAGCAGTGAGTACGCGGGGCTTCCCGGGACCTACGAGCAGTACTTC
CDR3aa: CASSEYAGLPGTYEQYF

abundance: .
v_gene: TRBV18
d_gene: .
j_gene: TRBJ1-4
CDR3nt: TGTGCCAGCTCACCCTCCAGGGTAGGACCGAATGAAAAACTGTTTTTT
CDR3aa: CASSPSRVGPNEKLFF

abundance: .
v_gene: TRBV6-5
d_gene: .
j_gene: TRBJ1-4
CDR3nt: TGTGCGTCGGGATCCAGTAATGAAAAACTGTTTTTT
CDR3aa: CASGSSNEKLFF

abundance: .
v_gene: TRBV10-3
d_gene: .
j_gene: TRBJ2-1
CDR3nt: TGTGCCAGCAGTTACTTCGATCGTGGACATGAGCAGTTCTTC
CDR3aa: CASSYFDRGHEQFF

abundance: once
v_gene: TRBV6-1
d_gene: .
j_gene: TRBJ2-7
CDR3nt: TGTGCCAGCAGTGAATCCGAGATCCCGTCCTACGAGCAGTACTTC
CDR3aa: CASSESEIPSYEQYF

abundance: .
v_gene: TRBV19
d_gene: TRBD2
j_gene: TRBJ2-1
CDR3nt: TGTGCCAGTAGTATACCCTACGCCGGGACTAGCGGGTCCGGAGGCAATGAGCAGTTCTTC
CDR3aa: CASSIPYAGTSGSGGNEQFF

abundance: few
v_gene: TRBV10-1
d_gene: TRBD1
j_gene: TRBJ1-3
CDR3nt: TGCGCCAGCAGAGGGACAGGGAGCTCTGGAAACACCATATATTTT
CDR3aa: CASRGTGSSGNTIYF

abundance: once
v_gene: TRBV5-8
d_gene: .
j_gene: TRBJ1-1
CDR3nt: TGTGCCAGCAGCTTGGATACGGGTGCGTACACTGAAGCTTTCTTT
CDR3aa: CASSLDTGAYTEAFF

abundance: .
v_gene: TRBV6-5
d_gene: TRBD1
j_gene: TRBJ2-7
CDR3nt: TGTGCCAGCAGTTACGGTTGGACAGGGGGCACGTACGAGCAGTACTTC
CDR3aa: CASSYGWTGGTYEQYF

abundance: few
v_gene: TRBV7-7
d_gene: TRBD1
j_gene: TRBJ2-7
CDR3nt: TGTGCTAGCACCCAGACAGGGGACCTCTCCTACGAGCAGTACTTC
CDR3aa: CASTQTGDLSYEQYF

abundance: .
v_gene: TRBV2
d_gene: TRBD1
j_gene: TRBJ2-7
CDR3nt: TGTGCCAGTCAAGACAGGGGAGTTTCCTACGAGCAGTACTTC
CDR3aa: CASQDRGVSYEQYF

abundance: .
v_gene: TRBV15
d_gene: TRBD1
j_gene: TRBJ1-5
CDR3nt: TGTGCCACCGTGGGACAGCCCGATCAGCCCCAGCATTTT
CDR3aa: CATVGQPDQPQHF